The clone carrying this TCR beta chain was seen many times. The antigen is undetermined. The record originates from a study of CD8 T cells in ankylosing spondylitis. Study observations and caveats: What seemed typical of ankylosing spondylitis blood was a TCR beta motif built from 8 or 9 highly homologous variants. Several of the motif variants were reported before in synovial fluid and blood from reactive arthritis.

TCRdb reprocessed the 5' RACE reads via MiXCR and lists one record per CDR3 protein. The sample lists 250,000 or so distinct CDR3 sequences, around 25% occurring once. Trimming removed 0 bases from V and 6 bases from J, with 13 bases in between. Germline V lookup: CDR1 SGHTA, CDR2 FQGNSA. This CDR3 is built from 15 residues. The receptor comes from a male donor with ankylosing spondylitis or in good health (not recorded which). Specimen: blood, either unsorted or a sorted T cell fraction (not recorded which). The chain is built from TRBV7-2 and TRBJ2-3; a possible D gene is TRBD2 (6 bases). The CDR3 spells CASSLATRFQDTQYF. Here the CDR3 DNA reads TGTGCCAGCAGCTTAGCGACTAGATTCCAGGATACGCAGTATTTT.